The clone carrying this TCR beta chain was counted between two and nine times. What it recognizes is unknown. This may stem from a read error, because a much larger clone lies one nucleotide away. One entry per CDR3 protein, called by TCRdb with MiXCR from the reads. This sample has hundreds of thousands of distinct CDR3 sequences, with roughly 42% found just once. The entry originates in a study of T cell repertoires in cytomegalovirus infection. Across the whole study: Recently described HLA-C-restricted plus well-studied HLA-B-restricted CMV epitopes were used. Carrying CMV and the relevant HLA type showed in public TCR beta signatures.

Study-wide findings and caveats: HLA-C-restricted TCR beta clonotypes specific for CMV led the ex vivo response.

Germline loops: CDR1 SGHVS, CDR2 FNYEAQ. V was shortened by 4 bases and J by 2 bases, with 8 bases between the two germline ends. The CDR3 covers 13 residues. The receptor was derived from a human donor in good health (CMV status not recorded). Some clones in this sample may be carry-over from other donors' samples. The chain carries TRBV7-6 and TRBJ1-2; D remains ambiguous. The input for sequencing was cultured PBMCs, taken from culture after CMV antigen stimulation. CDR3 loop: CASSSDGNYGYTF. The CDR3 DNA reads TGTGCCAGCAGCTCAGACGGGAACTATGGCTACACCTTC.